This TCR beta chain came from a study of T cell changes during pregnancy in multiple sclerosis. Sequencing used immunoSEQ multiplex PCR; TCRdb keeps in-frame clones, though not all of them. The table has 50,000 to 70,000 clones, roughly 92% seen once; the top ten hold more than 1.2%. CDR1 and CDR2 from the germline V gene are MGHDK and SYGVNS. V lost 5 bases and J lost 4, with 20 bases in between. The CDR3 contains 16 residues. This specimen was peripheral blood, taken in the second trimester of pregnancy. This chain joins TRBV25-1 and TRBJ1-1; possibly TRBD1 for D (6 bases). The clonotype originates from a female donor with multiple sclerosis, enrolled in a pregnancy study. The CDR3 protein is CASSQNDRSSSTEAFF. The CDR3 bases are TGTGCCAGCAGTCAAAACGACAGGTCGAGTAGCACTGAAGCTTTCTTT.